This section outlines one T cell receptor (beta chain) sequence together with its context. Its target is unknown. This CDR3 is 15 amino acids long. From germline, CDR1 is LNHDA and CDR2 SQIVND (reference sequence). After removal of 9 bases from V and 4 bases from J, the junction contained 12 bases not matched to a gene. This entry is derived from a study of T cell repertoires in cytomegalovirus infection. About the study: Matching HLA type, along with CMV infection, was indicated by public TCR beta signatures.

A single record per CDR3 protein comes from TCRdb applying MiXCR to the reads. The sample shows around 540,000 distinct CDR3 sequences, about 33% of them seen only once. Whole-study findings and limits: Cumulative public TCR beta family frequency identified CMV carriers with the relevant HLA. The study found HLA-C-restricted CMV-specific TCR beta clonotypes dominating the ex vivo response.

Sequenced here: cultured PBMCs, sampled from culture after CMV antigen stimulation. The TCR originated in a human donor in good health (CMV status not recorded). Some clones in this sample may be carry-over from other donors' samples. The chain carries TRBV19 and TRBJ2-1; 7 bases match TRBD1. The CDR3 loop reads CASSKDRVGYNEQFF. The CDR3 DNA is TGTGCCAGCTCAAAAGACAGGGTCGGTTACAATGAGCAGTTCTTC.